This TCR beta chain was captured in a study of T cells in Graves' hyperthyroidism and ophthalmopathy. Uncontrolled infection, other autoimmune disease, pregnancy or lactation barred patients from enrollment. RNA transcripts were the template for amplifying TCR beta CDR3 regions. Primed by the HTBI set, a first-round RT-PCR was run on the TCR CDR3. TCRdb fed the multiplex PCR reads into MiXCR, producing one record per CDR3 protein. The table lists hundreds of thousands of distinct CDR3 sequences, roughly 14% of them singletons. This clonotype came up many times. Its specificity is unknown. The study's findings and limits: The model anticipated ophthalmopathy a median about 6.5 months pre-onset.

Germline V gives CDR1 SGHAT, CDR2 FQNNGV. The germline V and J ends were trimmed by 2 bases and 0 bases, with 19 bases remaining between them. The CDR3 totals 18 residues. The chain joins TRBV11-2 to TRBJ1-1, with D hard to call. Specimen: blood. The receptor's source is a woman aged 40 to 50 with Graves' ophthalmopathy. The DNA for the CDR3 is TGTGCCAGCAGCTTATATGTACAATCGGGCCGACTGAACACTGAAGCTTTCTTT. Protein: CASSLYVQSGRLNTEAFF.